This TCR beta chain was recovered during a study of blood T cell repertoires in COVID-19. As for the study in general: Whether acute or convalescent, the COVID-19 samples came from the United States, Italy and Spain.

Within the 2 weeks before study entry, each person in the exposed group met a COVID-19 case. The CDR3 covers 13 residues. Germline lookup yields CDR1 GTSNPN and CDR2 SVGIG (reference sequence). Trimming shortened V by 5 bases and J by 1 base, and 11 bases separated the two germline ends. Libraries were prepared by immunoSEQ multiplex PCR; TCRdb keeps only in-frame clonotypes and omits some of them. This table has fewer than 350,000 clones, roughly 85% appearing once. The sequencing input was PBMCs or T cells enriched from blood (not recorded which). V gene TRBV30 combines with J gene TRBJ1-1; D remains ambiguous. This sequence was found in a woman aged 25 to 39 who had been exposed to COVID-19. CDR3 sequence reads: CAWGSTGNTEAFF. The CDR3 DNA is TGTGCCTGGGGCTCCACGGGGAACACTGAAGCTTTCTTT.